A single sample is the source of the 15 T cell receptor beta chains below, sequenced in a study of cytomegalovirus exposure and HLA in healthy donors. Researchers ran the PCR with 60 Vbeta and 13 Jbeta primers. TCRdb's copy holds only in-frame clones and misses some; the assay was immunoSEQ multiplex PCR. The sample consists of about 260,000 clones, approximately 84% of them appearing once. The specimen sequenced was PBMCs. All receptors come from a woman in her 40s in good health and CMV-seropositive.

The table lists this clone with a count of one. The chain recombines TRBV7-2 with TRBJ1-3; 12 nucleotides line up with TRBD1. This CDR3 is built from 16 residues. Trimming removed 3 bases from V and 5 bases from J; junction bases left unmatched: 5. Germline CDR1 is SGHTA and CDR2 is FQGNSA. CDR3 sequence: CASSLGTGGARNTIYF. The CDR3 bases are TGTGCCAGCAGCTTGGGGACAGGGGGCGCAAGAAACACCATATATTTT.

This chain connects TRBV30 to TRBJ1-1; 7 nucleotides line up with TRBD1. Germline V CDR1 and CDR2: GTSNPN, SVGIG (reference sequence). The length of the CDR3 is 15 residues. J was trimmed by 1 base and V by 2 bases; bases with no gene match: 7. The CDR3, as DNA: TGTGCCTGGAGTTCTCCGGGACAGAGGAACACTGAAGCTTTCTTT. It translates to CAWSSPGQRNTEAFF. Complete variable domain (other parts from reference TRBV30 and TRBJ1-1): SQTIHQWPATLVQPVGSPLSLECTVEGTSNPNLYWYRQAAGRGLQLLFYSVGIGQISSEVPQNLSASRPQDRQFILSSKKLLLSDSGFYLCAWSSPGQRNTEAFFGQGTRLTVV.

The chain couples TRBV2 to TRBJ2-7; 9 positions agree with TRBD2. The CDR3 loop spans 18 amino acids. Per germline, CDR1 SNHLY and CDR2 FYNNEI. Germline trimming cut 2 bases from V and 2 bases from J; bases unmatched to any gene: 13. DNA of the CDR3: TGTGCCAGCAGTGAAACCGGCGGAGGCGGGAGGGGGACCTACGAGCAGTACTTC. This gives the protein CASSETGGGGRGTYEQYF. Combining the CDR3 with reference TRBV2 and TRBJ2-7 gives the whole variable domain EPEVTQTPSHQVTQMGQEVILRCVPISNHLYFYWYRQILGQKVEFLVSFYNNEISEKSEIFDDQFSVERPDGSNFTLKIRSTKLEDSAMYFCASSETGGGGRGTYEQYFGPGTRLTVT.

Turning to this clone: The identical CDR3 is also encoded by other nucleotide sequences in the sample. The chain carries TRBV18 and TRBJ2-7, with 7 bases identical to TRBD1. The CDR3 is 13 residues long. V dropped 3 bases and J dropped 2; count of bases not matched to a gene: 1. The germline V gene has CDR1 KGHSH and CDR2 LQKENI. Here the CDR3 reads CASSPGTAYEQYF. In DNA form, the CDR3 reads TGTGCCAGCTCACCGGGGACAGCCTACGAGCAGTACTTC.

The chain joins TRBV13 to TRBJ2-3; D is perhaps TRBD2 (6 bases). Deletions cut 5 bases from V and 0 bases from J, with 12 bases between. This CDR3 region has 15 residues. Germline-derived CDR1 and CDR2 are PRHDT and FYEKMQ (reference sequence). In DNA form, the CDR3 reads TGTGCCAGCAGCAAAAAAGGGACTAGCACAGATACGCAGTATTTT. It translates to CASSKKGTSTDTQYF.

The chain recombines TRBV19 with TRBJ2-1; 9 bases fit TRBD2. Germline CDR1 and CDR2: LNHDA and SQIVND (reference sequence). The CDR3 covers 13 residues. The ends lost 3 bases at V and 9 bases at J; junction bases unmatched: 3. The CDR3 DNA is TGTGCCAGTAGTATGACTAGCGGTGGTGAGCAGTTCTTC. Translation: CASSMTSGGEQFF.

The gene calls are TRBV10-3 and TRBJ2-2; TRBD1 matches at 7 bases. From germline, CDR1 is ENHRY and CDR2 SYGVKD. The CDR3 sequence is 14 residues long. V gave up 7 bases and J gave up 3 bases; unmatched junction bases: 5. CDR3 amino acids: CAIKRDRDTGELFF. In DNA form, the CDR3 reads TGTGCCATCAAAAGGGACAGAGACACCGGGGAGCTGTTTTTT.

The chain links TRBV7-8 to TRBJ2-7; 10 nucleotides agree with TRBD1. J gave up 9 bases and V 3 bases, and 8 bases lay outside the gene matches. The length of the CDR3 is 14 residues. CDR1 and CDR2 (germline): SGHVS, FQNEAQ. The CDR3 loop is CASSFTGTGEAQYF. CDR3 nucleotide sequence: TGTGCCAGCAGCTTTACCGGGACAGGGGAAGCGCAGTACTTC. The full variable domain, its missing parts supplied by reference TRBV7-8 and TRBJ2-7, is GAGVSQSPRYKVAKRGQDVALRCDPISGHVSLFWYQQALGQGPEFLTYFQNEAQLDKSGLPSDRFFAERPEGSVSTLKIQRTQQEDSAVYLCASSFTGTGEAQYFGPGTRLTVT.

The J gene is TRBJ2-1, the V gene TRBV6-5; 9 bases map to TRBD1. The CDR3 sequence is 16 residues long. Per germline, CDR1 MNHEY and CDR2 SVGAGI. V trimming: 3 bases; J trimming: 6 bases; junction bases outside the gene matches: 9. The CDR3 DNA reads as TGTGCCAGCAGTTATGGAACAGGGGGCCTAGGCAATGAGCAGTTCTTC. Translation: CASSYGTGGLGNEQFF.

This clone is a singleton in its sample. The rearrangement links TRBV2 to TRBJ2-1; 7 nucleotides line up with TRBD2. Germline V gene sequence: CDR1 SNHLY, CDR2 FYNNEI. The length of the CDR3 is 14 residues. The ends lost 5 bases at V and 8 bases at J; junction bases unmatched: 9. The CDR3 is CASSFLAEGYEQFF. The CDR3 bases are TGTGCCAGCAGTTTTCTAGCGGAGGGCTATGAGCAGTTCTTC.

This clone was seen more than once but under ten times. V is TRBV27 and J is TRBJ2-7; the D gene is possibly TRBD1 (5 bases). The length of the CDR3 is 14 residues. With 2 bases removed from V and 2 bases from J, the gap between germline ends came to 10 bases. CDR1 is MNHEY and CDR2 is SMNVEV in the germline V gene (reference sequence). The CDR3 nucleotides are TGTGCCAGCAGTTTAAGGGGTCAACCCTACGAGCAGTACTTC. Amino acids: CASSLRGQPYEQYF.

A single count supports this clone. The chain carries TRBV6-5 and TRBJ1-2; D might be TRBD1 (5 bases). The CDR3 extends over 14 amino acids. The V gene lost 2 bases and the J gene lost 6 bases, with 13 bases spanning the gap. Germline V gene sequence: CDR1 MNHEY, CDR2 SVGAGI. The CDR3 bases are TGTGCCAGCAGTTACGGGCAGGGTTGGGATGGCTACACCTTC. Amino acids: CASSYGQGWDGYTF.

The chain combines TRBV5-8 with TRBJ2-7, with TRBD2 matching 9 bases. The junction had 12 bases not matched to a gene; V was cut back by 0 bases and J by 5 bases. Per the germline V gene, CDR1 is SGHTS and CDR2 is YDEGEE. The CDR3 extends over 17 amino acids. The CDR3 DNA sequence: TGTGCCAGCAGCTTGGATGTTTCGCCTAGCGGGACCGACGAGCAGTACTTC. Its translation is CASSLDVSPSGTDEQYF.

This clone has only a few counts. The CDR3, as DNA: TGTGCCTGGAGTGTACGGGACTCAAGATACAATGAGCAGTTCTTC. Its translation: CAWSVRDSRYNEQFF. The chain combines TRBV30 with TRBJ2-1, with D maybe TRBD2 (6 bases). Germline V gives CDR1 GTSNPN, CDR2 SVGIG (reference sequence). The CDR3 covers 15 residues. The V gene lost 0 bases and the J gene lost 4 bases, with 13 bases spanning the gap.

This chain joins TRBV28 and TRBJ1-1, with D possibly TRBD1 on 6 matching bases. With 6 bases removed from V and 8 bases from J, the gap between germline ends came to 10 bases. Germline-derived CDR1 and CDR2 are MDHEN and SYDVKM. This CDR3 contains 11 residues. CDR3 protein: CASSLDREAFF. CDR3 DNA sequence: TGTGCCAGCAGCCTCGACAGGGAAGCTTTCTTT.